This TCR beta chain was identified during a study of blood T cells in healthy people across ages. Study results and caveats: Long-lived donors had more naive CD4+ cells and higher diversity than aged donors. Diversity of TCR beta per million T cells declined in a roughly linear way with age.

The second PCR ran about 6 to 11 cycles with a sample-barcoded 5' primer and J-beta primers. TCRdb re-called the 5' RACE reads through MiXCR, storing one row per CDR3 protein. The sample has 870,000 or so distinct CDR3 sequences, under 35% seen once. To note about this clonotype: Antigen unknown. A much more abundant neighbour one base away suggests this may be a read error.

CDR1 is MNHEY, CDR2 SVGEGT, per germline. This CDR3 is built from 13 residues. Those donating, healthy Caucasian individuals from Russia, were aged 6 to 90. The genes are TRBV6-2 or TRBV6-3 and TRBJ2-6; D tentatively reads TRBD1 or TRBD2 (5 bases each). This TCR was recovered from a woman aged 80 or over in good health. The material sequenced was blood. The CDR3 loop is CASNLSGANVRTF. CDR3 bases: TGTGCCAGCAATCTCTCCGGGGCCAACGTCCGGACTTTC.